Following are 25 T cell receptor beta chains from one sample sequenced in a study of human T cells and chemical hapten exposure. One entry per CDR3 protein, called by TCRdb with MiXCR from the RACE reads. Seen here are around 380,000 distinct CDR3 sequences, 4.8% observed once, and the top ten hold under 3%. Time point reported: patch test 1, 2 weeks after DPC sensitization. The treatment denotes: therapeutic diphenylcyclopropenone sensitization with weekly scalp DPC. Sample: whole blood, taken in connection with sensitization to the hapten diphenylcyclopropenone (DPC). These receptors all come from a woman aged 50 to 60 with alopecia areata. Some clones in this sample may be carry-over from other donors' samples.

The table lists this clonotype with many counts. Relative to the germline gene, one junction end is altered; a read error may explain this. This chain links TRBV6-5 with TRBJ2-3, with TRBD2 matching over 8 bases. Per germline, CDR1 MNHEY and CDR2 SVGAGI. The CDR3 runs 13 residues. CDR3 sequence reads: CASSRTSRDTQYF. The CDR3 bases are TGTGCCAGCAGCCGGACTAGCAGAGATACGCAGTATTTT.

This clonotype was picked up many times. V and J are TRBV5-1 and TRBJ1-3; maybe TRBD1 (5 bases). The germline V gene encodes CDR1 SGHRS and CDR2 YFSETQ. Trimming pared 0 bases from V and 2 bases from J, leaving 12 bases between. The CDR3 consists of 16 residues. The chain's CDR3 is CASSLVGVQTGNTIYF. CDR3 nucleotide sequence: TGCGCCAGCAGCTTGGTAGGGGTCCAAACTGGAAACACCATATATTTT.

The table lists this clonotype with many counts. CDR3 in DNA: TGTGCCAGCAGTGCTATGAGGCTTGGCCGGGAGTTCACTGAAGCTTTCTTT. This sequence encodes CASSAMRLGREFTEAFF. The V call is TRBV28, the J call TRBJ1-1; no reliable D call. The CDR3 extends over 17 amino acids. In germline, CDR1 is MDHEN, CDR2 SYDVKM. Trimming shortened V by 5 bases and J by 4 bases, and 23 bases separated the two germline ends.

This clonotype has just a few counts. The chain has TRBV4-3 and TRBJ1-2, with 7 bases lining up with TRBD1. The CDR3 has 16 amino acids. Unmatched junction bases numbered 12, after V lost 4 bases and J lost 4 bases. The germline CDR1 and CDR2 sequences are LGHNA and YSLEER. CDR3 DNA: TGCGCCAGCAGCCCAGGGGGAGGGGGCGCATCCTATGGCTACACCTTC. Translation: CASSPGGGGASYGYTF.

This clonotype was detected a few times. This chain uses TRBV11-1 with TRBJ1-4; perhaps TRBD1 as D (6 bases). CDR1 is SGHAT, CDR2 FQDESV, per germline (reference sequence). V was clipped by 5 bases and J by 0 bases, with 19 bases between them. There are 18 residues in the CDR3. Here the CDR3 reads CASSAGQWLEATNEKLFF. The CDR3 nucleotides are TGTGCCAGCAGCGCCGGACAGTGGCTGGAAGCAACTAATGAAAAACTGTTTTTT.

This clonotype was counted only a few times. The chain has TRBV4-1 and TRBJ2-1; 7 bases map to TRBD2. The germline V gene has CDR1 MGHRA and CDR2 YSYEKL. The CDR3 covers 17 residues. Germline trimming cut 4 bases from V and 6 bases from J; bases unmatched to any gene: 15. The CDR3 is CASSRNVGEGPGNEQFF. DNA of the CDR3: TGCGCCAGCAGCCGGAACGTGGGGGAGGGTCCGGGCAATGAGCAGTTCTTC.

The chain links TRBV6-1 to TRBJ2-1; TRBD2 might be the D (6 bases). Germline CDR1 and CDR2: MNHNS and SASEGT. CDR3 size: 14 residues. Trimming pared 7 bases from V and 4 bases from J, leaving 14 bases between. The CDR3 nucleotides are TGTGCCAGCATTAGACTAGGAAGGTACAATGAGCAGTTCTTC. Its translation is CASIRLGRYNEQFF.

The genes are TRBV6-6 and TRBJ1-5, with D unresolved. Germline V CDR1 and CDR2: MNHNY, SVGAGI (reference sequence). This CDR3 has 17 residues. V was shortened by 0 bases and J by 0 bases, with 12 bases between the two germline ends. The CDR3 DNA sequence: TGTGCCAGCAGTTACTCGCAACAGATTAATAGCAATCAGCCCCAGCATTTT. Its protein product is CASSYSQQINSNQPQHF.

This clonotype was recorded at least ten times. This chain links TRBV11-2 with TRBJ2-1, with 9 bases lining up with TRBD2. Germline loops: CDR1 SGHAT, CDR2 FQNNGV. V lost 2 bases and J lost 7; bases outside the gene matches: 6. The CDR3 contains 15 residues. This CDR3 is CASSLYSGGGNEQFF. The DNA of the CDR3 is TGTGCCAGCAGCTTATATAGCGGGGGTGGGAATGAGCAGTTCTTC.

This clonotype was observed a handful of times. The J gene is TRBJ2-5, the V gene TRBV6-2 or TRBV6-3, with D tentatively TRBD1 (6 bases). Germline values: CDR1 MNHEY, CDR2 SVGEGT. This CDR3 comprises 15 residues. The V end lost 7 bases, the J end lost 1 base, and 16 bases lay between the germline ends. In DNA form, the CDR3 reads TGTGCCAGCACCGTCACTCGGGACACCCAAGAGACCCAGTACTTC. The encoded protein is CASTVTRDTQETQYF.

The chain recombines TRBV20-1 with TRBJ1-1, with D possibly being TRBD1 (5 bases). Germline V gives CDR1 DFQATT, CDR2 SNEGSKA (reference sequence). V lost 1 base and J lost 0, with 9 bases in between. CDR3 length: 14 residues. The chain's CDR3 is CSARAPGMNTEAFF. In DNA form, the CDR3 reads TGCAGTGCTAGAGCCCCAGGGATGAACACTGAAGCTTTCTTT.

Ten or more counts support this clonotype. The chain couples TRBV29-1 to TRBJ1-1, with a possible D match to TRBD1 (6 bases). This CDR3 has 10 amino acids. V was shortened by 7 bases and J by 7 bases, with 10 bases between the two germline ends. Germline CDR1 reads SQVTM; CDR2 reads ANQGSEA. The CDR3 spells CSAGQIEAFF. The CDR3 DNA sequence: TGCAGCGCAGGACAGATTGAAGCTTTCTTT.

This clonotype was seen only a few times. V gene TRBV7-9 combines with J gene TRBJ1-1; D call uncertain. Trimming shortened V by 5 bases and J by 4 bases, and 14 bases separated the two germline ends. There are 14 residues in the CDR3. From germline, CDR1 is SEHNR and CDR2 FQNEAQ (reference sequence). CDR3 region: CASSLGLAGTEAFF. The CDR3 DNA follows: TGTGCCAGCAGCCTAGGACTGGCGGGCACTGAAGCTTTCTTT.

This clonotype came up many times. The V and J genes are TRBV5-6 and TRBJ2-3, with 10 positions matching TRBD1. Germline V gene lookup returns CDR1 SGHDT and CDR2 YYEEEE. The V segment lost 3 bases and the J segment 1 base; nucleotides outside the gene matches: 5. CDR3 length: 16 amino acids. The CDR3 loop is CASSSYGQGGTDTQYF. The CDR3 nucleotides are TGTGCCAGCAGCTCGTACGGACAGGGGGGCACAGATACGCAGTATTTT.

There are many counts of this clonotype. V usage is TRBV20-1 and J usage is TRBJ1-3, with TRBD1 as a possible D gene (5 bases). Germline V CDR1 and CDR2: DFQATT, SNEGSKA (reference sequence). This CDR3 comprises 14 residues. V dropped 3 bases and J dropped 0 bases, with 9 bases sitting between them. The CDR3 sequence: CSASRDASGNTIYF. For the CDR3, the DNA is TGCAGTGCTAGTCGGGACGCCTCTGGAAACACCATATATTTT.

This clonotype was seen a few times. This chain links TRBV29-1 with TRBJ2-5; D might be TRBD2 (5 bases). Deletions cut 7 bases from V and 3 bases from J, with 12 bases between. Germline V lookup: CDR1 SQVTM, CDR2 ANQGSEA. There are 12 residues in the CDR3. CDR3 sequence reads: CSAEGSEETQYF. The CDR3 nucleotides read TGCAGCGCCGAGGGTAGCGAAGAGACCCAGTACTTC.

Note on this clonotype: A much larger clone lies a single base off, so this may be a read error. The genes are TRBV3-1 and TRBJ2-2; 8 bases fit TRBD1. The CDR3 consists of 17 residues. Germline loops: CDR1 LGHDT, CDR2 YNNKEL (reference sequence). J lost 10 bases, V lost 2 bases, and 15 bases had no gene match. The CDR3 nucleotides read TGTGCCAGCAGCCAATACGACAGGGGTGAATGGTCCCAGGAGCTGTTTTTT. Its translation is CASSQYDRGEWSQELFF.

This clonotype was observed many times. V usage is TRBV20-1 and J usage is TRBJ1-3; D gene uncertain. CDR1 and CDR2 from the germline V gene are DFQATT and SNEGSKA (reference sequence). V lost 1 base and J 0 bases, leaving 7 bases between the germline ends. The CDR3 loop spans 14 amino acids. CDR3 residues: CSARAAGSGNTIYF. The CDR3 DNA reads TGCAGTGCTAGAGCGGCGGGCTCTGGAAACACCATATATTTT.

V is TRBV3-1 and J is TRBJ2-5; 9 bases agree with TRBD1. Trimming removed 0 bases from V and 0 bases from J; junction bases left unmatched: 5. CDR1 LGHDT and CDR2 YNNKEL come from the germline V gene (reference sequence). The CDR3 has 17 amino acids. The CDR3 sequence is CASSQDIGQGYQETQYF. CDR3 in DNA: TGTGCCAGCAGCCAAGATATAGGACAGGGGTACCAAGAGACCCAGTACTTC.

This clonotype appeared many times. This chain links TRBV6-5 with TRBJ1-3; no clear D. Germline CDR1 reads MNHEY; CDR2 reads SVGAGI. V was clipped by 0 bases and J by 0 bases, with 21 bases between them. The CDR3 has 20 amino acids. The CDR3 nucleotides are TGTGCCAGCAGTTACTCGTGGGGAGCGGGCGCAAAGCTCTCTGGAAACACCATATATTTT. Its translation is CASSYSWGAGAKLSGNTIYF.

The table lists this clonotype with many counts. The chain uses TRBV7-2 and TRBJ2-5, with 14 bases fitting TRBD2. Losses at the gene ends were 1 base for V and 5 bases for J; bases not matched to a gene: 18. The germline CDR1 and CDR2 sequences are SGHTA and FQGNSA. The CDR3 has 21 amino acids. The CDR3 DNA follows: TGTGCCAGCAGCTTAGGGCTAGGGGGGACTAGCGGGAGTATCGGTCTTGAGACCCAGTACTTC. It encodes CASSLGLGGTSGSIGLETQYF. Full variable domain (outside the CDR3, taken from reference TRBV7-2 and TRBJ2-5): GAGVSQSPSNKVTEKGKDVELRCDPISGHTALYWYRQSLGQGLEFLIYFQGNSAPDKSGLPSDRFSAERTGGSVSTLTIQRTQQEDSAVYLCASSLGLGGTSGSIGLETQYFGPGTRLLVL.

This clonotype was seen repeatedly, ten times or more. The chain joins TRBV12-3 or TRBV12-4 to TRBJ1-6, with D maybe TRBD1 (6 bases). The V end was cut by 5 bases, the J end by 6 bases, with 17 bases between. The CDR3 totals 16 residues. The CDR3: CASSPVGGALNSPLHF. The CDR3 DNA reads as TGTGCCAGCAGTCCGGTCGGGGGCGCACTTAATTCACCCCTCCACTTT.

This clonotype was recorded at least ten times. The rearrangement uses TRBV15 and TRBJ2-1; 14 nucleotides align to TRBD2. V lost 1 base and J lost 15; bases outside the gene matches: 11. This CDR3 is built from 16 residues. Germline V CDR1 and CDR2: LNHNV, YYDKDF (reference sequence). The CDR3 protein is CATSRGGTSGRGAPFF. The DNA for the CDR3 is TGTGCCACCAGCAGAGGTGGGACTAGCGGGAGAGGGGCCCCGTTCTTC.

This clonotype was seen repeatedly, ten times or more. This rearrangement joins TRBV27 to TRBJ2-1; weak D call: TRBD1 (6 bases). In germline, CDR1 is MNHEY, CDR2 SMNVEV (reference sequence). The CDR3 has 15 residues. V lost 5 bases to trimming and J lost 0 bases, with 11 bases between them. The DNA of the CDR3 is TGTGCCAGCAGTACAGACAGGAGCTCCTACAATGAGCAGTTCTTC. Its translation is CASSTDRSSYNEQFF.

This clonotype was seen a handful of times. The chain combines TRBV12-5 with TRBJ2-1, with TRBD2 matching 7 bases. CDR1 is LGHNT, CDR2 FRNRAP, per germline. Trimming at V came to 3 bases and at J to 5 bases, leaving 1 base not matched to a gene. This CDR3 comprises 13 residues. The CDR3 DNA is TGTGCTAGTGGTTTCGGGAGGAACAATGAGCAGTTCTTC. Translated, it gives CASGFGRNNEQFF.